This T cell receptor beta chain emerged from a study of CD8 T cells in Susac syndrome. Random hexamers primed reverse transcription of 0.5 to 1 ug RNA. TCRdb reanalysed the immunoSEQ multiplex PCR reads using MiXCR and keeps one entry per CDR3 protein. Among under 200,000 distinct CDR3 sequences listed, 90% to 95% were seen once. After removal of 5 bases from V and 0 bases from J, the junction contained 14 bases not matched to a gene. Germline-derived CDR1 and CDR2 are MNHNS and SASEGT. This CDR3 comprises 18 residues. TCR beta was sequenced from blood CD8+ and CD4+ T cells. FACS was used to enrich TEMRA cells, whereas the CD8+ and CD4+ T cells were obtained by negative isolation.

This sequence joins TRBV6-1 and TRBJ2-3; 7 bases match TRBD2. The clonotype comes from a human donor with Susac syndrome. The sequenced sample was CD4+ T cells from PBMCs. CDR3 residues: CASSPRGAGIPSTDTQYF. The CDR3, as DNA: TGTGCCAGCAGTCCCCGTGGAGCGGGGATTCCTAGCACAGATACGCAGTATTTT.